This entry is about one TCR beta chain. Its antigen has not been determined. No base quality information exists; no much larger clone differs at one position. The entry originates in a study of T-cell memory formation after mild COVID-19 (dated by TCRdb to 2020 to 2022). In terms of the full investigation: Most TCR sequence clusters were specific to one of the two donors. Longitudinal TCRalpha and TCRbeta repertoire sequencing tracked T-cell clones expanding and contracting after mild COVID-19 in a couple of donors. Two young, previously healthy adult volunteers made up the cohort, one male and one female. Overall results and qualifications from the work: Clones contracting from day 15 to 85 had balanced CD4/CD8 phenotypes, while a second wave expanding from day 15 to 37 was biased towards CD4+. Contracting CD4+ clones were found mainly in CM and EM memory subsets, while CD8+ clones were enriched in EMRA. The second-wave clones that peaked on day 37 were not confirmed to be SARS-CoV-2 specific. The detection of some responding clones in pre-infection memory suggests that pre-existing cross-reactive memory T cells joined the SARS-CoV-2 response. The study covered only a couple of mild cases, and larger cohorts including severe cases with pre-infection samples were considered necessary.

PBMCs were isolated by Ficoll-Paque density gradient centrifugation. Measured from the cysteine to the phenylalanine, the CDR3 is 12 residues long. This entry keeps only the CDR3 DNA: 36 bases, framed from base 1. V loses 6 bases at its end and J loses 8 bases; junction bases beyond the gene matches: 8. CDR1 and CDR2 are read off the germline V gene as SQVTM and ANQGSEA. Sequenced using an Illumina NovaSeq 6000. TCRalpha and TCRbeta cDNA libraries were constructed by 5'RACE with constant-segment primers, with sample barcodes and unique molecular identifiers being introduced. RNA was extracted from every sample with Trizol reagent. Amplification of the libraries took two PCR steps, and the second step added a second sample barcode plus Illumina TruSeq adapters. Sequencing of libraries was performed on an Illumina NovaSeq with 2 x 150 bp paired-end reads. The original methods were these. Demultiplexing of reads and collapsing into UMI-guided consensus sequences were performed with migec v1.2.7. Using mixcr v2.1.11, UMI consensuses were aligned to TRA and TRB V and J templates and then assembled into clonotypes. Clonotypes were classified as expanded or contracted when called significant by both edgeR and NoisET, with noise models trained on biological replicates. For edgeR calls, the cutoffs were a false discovery rate-adjusted p below 0.01 and a log2 fold-change threshold of 1. PCA with hierarchical clustering of max-normalized trajectories of the 1000 most abundant clonotypes was used as exploratory dynamics analysis. Separately sequenced CD4+ and CD8+ repertoires were used to assign a CD4 or CD8 phenotype to each responding clone. TCRdb ran its own pipeline on the public reads, namely fastp trimming at Q25 and MiXCR clone calling, and kept in-frame beta chains. Rows matching on CDR3 protein sequence are summarized as one entry with the most common DNA and genes. The authors' filters were not applied to this entry. The table for this sample lists about 390,000 distinct CDR3 sequences; about 21% of them were counted only once. The ten top clones hold around 12% of the sample.

The V and J segments used are TRBV29-1 and TRBJ1-2; the junction holds 8 bases that match TRBD1. The source of this sequence is an adult woman who had mild COVID-19 (a few samples of this study predate the infection). The sample titles of this study are shuffled in the database, so cell type and time point are left out; the donor was told from shared clones. Specimen: PBMCs or a T cell subset sorted from them (not recorded which). The nucleotides read TGCAGCGTAGAAACAGGGGGAGGCGGCTACACCTTC. This codes for CSVETGGGGYTF.